The 30 T cell receptor beta chains below all came from one sample that was sequenced in a study of cytomegalovirus exposure and HLA in healthy donors. The data were produced by immunoSEQ multiplex PCR, yet TCRdb's version contains in-frame clones alone and is incomplete. The sample lists over 110,000 clones, around nine tenths occurring once. Sequenced sample: PBMCs. The origin of the receptors is a man between 18 and 35 years old in good health and CMV-seropositive.

The rearrangement uses TRBV11-2 and TRBJ1-1, with 8 bases matching TRBD1. V was pared by 0 bases and J by 4 bases, with 10 bases of the junction left unmatched. CDR3 length: 17 residues. CDR1 and CDR2 from the germline V gene are SGHAT and FQNNGV. CDR3 bases: TGTGCCAGCAGCTTAGAAATCCAGGGGGCAGAGGGCACTGAAGCTTTCTTT. It codes for CASSLEIQGAEGTEAFF. The whole variable domain, remainder taken from reference TRBV11-2 and TRBJ1-1, is EAGVAQSPRYKIIEKRQSVAFWCNPISGHATLYWYQQILGQGPKLLIQFQNNGVVDDSQLPKDRFSAERLKGVDSTLKIQPAKLEDSAVYLCASSLEIQGAEGTEAFFGQGTRLTVV.

The V call is TRBV6-4, the J call TRBJ2-7, with 7 bases that match TRBD2. This CDR3 contains 16 residues. Per germline, CDR1 MRHNA and CDR2 SNTAGT. With 0 bases clipped from V and 0 bases from J, the junction kept 5 bases outside the gene matches. DNA of the CDR3: TGTGCCAGCAGTGACTCGAGGCGGGGGAGCTCCTACGAGCAGTACTTC. It codes for CASSDSRRGSSYEQYF.

The chain recombines TRBV10-2 with TRBJ1-1; D gene unclear. V was clipped by 4 bases and J by 4 bases, with 4 bases between them. CDR3 length equals 11 residues. The germline V gene has CDR1 WSHSY and CDR2 SAAADI. The CDR3 DNA reads as TGCGCCAGCAGTGGTCTCACTGAAGCTTTCTTT. It specifies CASSGLTEAFF.

The V and J genes are TRBV7-6 and TRBJ2-5; 9 nucleotides line up with TRBD2. The CDR3 covers 16 residues. The ends lost 5 bases at V and 4 bases at J; junction bases unmatched: 11. CDR1 is SGHVS and CDR2 is FNYEAQ in the germline V gene. Here the CDR3 reads CASSAGTSFGVETQYF. Written as DNA, the CDR3 is TGTGCCAGCAGCGCCGGGACTAGCTTCGGGGTAGAGACCCAGTACTTC.

The chain carries TRBV6-5 and TRBJ1-2; TRBD1 matches 10 bases. The V gene end was trimmed by 6 bases and the J gene end by 6 bases; junction bases not matched to a gene: 7. This CDR3 has 14 residues. From germline, CDR1 is MNHEY and CDR2 SVGAGI. CDR3 sequence (DNA): TGTGCCAGCAGGAGGGACAGGGGAGTACATGGCTACACCTTC. It translates to CASRRDRGVHGYTF.

The chain couples TRBV5-1 to TRBJ2-2; TRBD2 agrees at 12 bases. The J segment lost 0 bases and the V segment lost 0 bases, leaving 3 bases of the junction unmatched. Germline V lookup: CDR1 SGHRS, CDR2 YFSETQ. The CDR3 loop spans 18 amino acids. The CDR3 nucleotides are TGCGCCAGCAGCTTGGCCACTAGCGGGGGGTCGAACACCGGGGAGCTGTTTTTT. Residues: CASSLATSGGSNTGELFF.

This clone was counted a single time. This chain uses TRBV5-4 with TRBJ1-1, with unresolved D. The CDR3 extends over 12 amino acids. CDR1 SGHNT and CDR2 YYREEE come from the germline V gene (reference sequence). The ends were cut back, 0 bases at V and 6 bases at J, with 6 bases in the middle. The CDR3, as DNA: TGTGCCAGCAGCTTGGGTTCCGCTGAAGCTTTCTTT. This codes for CASSLGSAEAFF.

The rearrangement links TRBV2 to TRBJ1-2; a possible D gene is TRBD1 (6 bases). CDR1 and CDR2 (germline): SNHLY, FYNNEI. The length of the CDR3 is 14 residues. Between the trimmed V and J ends, which lost 5 bases and 8 bases, there was a span of 18 bases. The CDR3 DNA sequence: TGTGCCAGCAGTTTACAGGGTCCTAATAAAGGCTACACCTTC. Its protein product is CASSLQGPNKGYTF. The full variable domain, with the rest looked up from reference TRBV2 and TRBJ1-2, is EPEVTQTPSHQVTQMGQEVILRCVPISNHLYFYWYRQILGQKVEFLVSFYNNEISEKSEIFDDQFSVERPDGSNFTLKIRSTKLEDSAMYFCASSLQGPNKGYTFGSGTRLTVV.

As for this clone: A single base is all that separates this from a far larger clone, so a read error is likely. At the DNA level, this CDR3 is encoded by other sequences in the same sample as well. The chain combines TRBV5-1 with TRBJ1-1; 8 bases agree with TRBD1. The length of the CDR3 is 14 residues. V gave up 4 bases and J gave up 2 bases; unmatched junction bases: 4. CDR1 and CDR2 from the germline V gene are SGHRS and YFSETQ. CDR3 in DNA: TGCGCCAGCAGCCCCGGGACAGGTAACACTGAAGCTTTCTTT. Amino acids: CASSPGTGNTEAFF.

J is TRBJ2-7 and V is TRBV11-2, with 10 bases matching TRBD2. This CDR3 has 17 amino acids. J gave up 0 bases and V 2 bases, and 7 bases lay outside the gene matches. The germline V gene has CDR1 SGHAT and CDR2 FQNNGV. CDR3: CASSLPRGTSASYEQYF. The CDR3 DNA reads as TGTGCCAGCAGCTTACCACGGGGGACTAGCGCCTCCTACGAGCAGTACTTC. The variable domain in full, with the rest retrieved from reference TRBV11-2 and TRBJ2-7, is EAGVAQSPRYKIIEKRQSVAFWCNPISGHATLYWYQQILGQGPKLLIQFQNNGVVDDSQLPKDRFSAERLKGVDSTLKIQPAKLEDSAVYLCASSLPRGTSASYEQYFGPGTRLTVT.

This clone has more than one count but fewer than ten. CDR3 loop: CASSEGQGEKLFF. In DNA form, the CDR3 reads TGCGCCAGCAGCGAAGGACAGGGTGAAAAACTGTTTTTT. This rearrangement joins TRBV5-1 to TRBJ1-4; 8 bases fit TRBD1. V was clipped by 4 bases and J by 7 bases; unmatched bases: 3. The CDR3 runs to 13 residues. CDR1 is SGHRS, CDR2 YFSETQ, per germline.

The chain couples TRBV4-1 to TRBJ1-5, with D uncertain. Germline V gene data show CDR1 as MGHRA and CDR2 as YSYEKL. This CDR3 spans 15 amino acids. With 0 bases removed from V and 5 bases from J, the gap between germline ends came to 11 bases. The CDR3 is CASSQETFTDQPQHF. As DNA, the CDR3 is TGCGCCAGCAGCCAAGAGACTTTTACGGATCAGCCCCAGCATTTT.

Written as DNA, the CDR3 is TGTGCCAGTAGTCCGGACAGGGTTGACACAGATACGCAGTATTTT. Its translation: CASSPDRVDTDTQYF. The rearrangement links TRBV19 to TRBJ2-3, with 8 bases fitting TRBD1. CDR3 length equals 15 residues. Germline trimming cut 5 bases from V and 2 bases from J; bases unmatched to any gene: 6. CDR1 is LNHDA, CDR2 SQIVND, per germline (reference sequence).

This sequence joins TRBV4-2 and TRBJ2-3, with 8 bases fitting TRBD2. Germline V gene lookup returns CDR1 LGHNA and CDR2 YNFKEQ. CDR3 size: 16 residues. V lost 2 bases and J lost 6; bases outside the gene matches: 10. The CDR3 DNA is TGTGCCAGCAGCCAACGGGCGGGGGGTGAGGTGGATACGCAGTATTTT. Amino acid sequence: CASSQRAGGEVDTQYF.

The V call is TRBV9, the J call TRBJ2-7; 10 bases map to TRBD2. V shed 0 bases and J 5 bases; nucleotides not matched to a gene: 5. Germline V lookup: CDR1 SGDLS, CDR2 YYNGEE. The length of the CDR3 is 15 residues. The CDR3 reads CASSVEASGSHEQYF. DNA of the CDR3: TGTGCCAGCAGCGTAGAGGCTAGCGGGAGCCACGAGCAGTACTTC.

The chain links TRBV18 to TRBJ2-6; tentative D call: TRBD1 (5 bases). CDR1 and CDR2 (germline): KGHSH, LQKENI. V lost 0 bases, J lost 0 bases, and 9 bases lay in between. The CDR3 contains 17 residues. The DNA of the CDR3 is TGTGCCAGCTCACCACCCGGGCAGGGCTCTGGGGCCAACGTCCTGACTTTC. Translated, it gives CASSPPGQGSGANVLTF. Full variable domain (rest looked up from reference TRBV18 and TRBJ2-6): NAGVMQNPRHLVRRRGQEARLRCSPMKGHSHVYWYRQLPEEGLKFMVYLQKENIIDESGMPKERFSAEFPKEGPSILRIQQVVRGDSAAYFCASSPPGQGSGANVLTFGAGSRLTVL.

The gene calls are TRBV19 and TRBJ2-7, with 7 bases lining up with TRBD1. V trimming: 0 bases; J trimming: 2 bases; junction bases outside the gene matches: 7. The CDR3 runs 16 residues. Germline CDR1 LNHDA, CDR2 SQIVND (reference sequence). CDR3 DNA sequence: TGTGCCAGTAGTATAGATGCCCTCACAGGGGCCTACGAGCAGTACTTC. Amino acids: CASSIDALTGAYEQYF.

V and J are TRBV7-3 and TRBJ2-3, with D possibly matching TRBD2 (6 bases). Germline CDR1 SGHTA, CDR2 FQGTGA. Trimming stripped 1 base from V and 4 bases from J, with 12 bases between. The length of the CDR3 is 15 residues. CDR3 nucleotides: TGTGCCAGCAGCTTAAAGGGAGGTAACGCAGATACGCAGTATTTT. As protein: CASSLKGGNADTQYF.

The rearrangement joins TRBV27 to TRBJ1-5; TRBD1 might be the D (6 bases). Trimming stripped 5 bases from V and 6 bases from J, with 17 bases between. The CDR3 length is 15 residues. Per germline, CDR1 MNHEY and CDR2 SMNVEV (reference sequence). The CDR3 is CASSGDLQGRQPQHF. The CDR3 DNA is TGTGCCAGCAGTGGAGACCTACAGGGCCGTCAGCCCCAGCATTTT.

This rearrangement joins TRBV11-3 to TRBJ2-5, with 7 bases identical to TRBD2. Germline V gene data show CDR1 as SGHNT and CDR2 as YENEEA. The CDR3 extends over 14 amino acids. The V segment lost 5 bases and the J segment 4 bases; nucleotides outside the gene matches: 7. The DNA of the CDR3 is TGTGCCAGCAGCCTCCCTGCGGGAGTAGAGACCCAGTACTTC. Its translation is CASSLPAGVETQYF.

This CDR3 is CASSGTSGLRETQYF. The CDR3 coding sequence is TGTGCCAGCAGTGGGACTAGCGGTCTCAGAGAGACCCAGTACTTC. The V and J genes are TRBV2 and TRBJ2-5; 10 nucleotides agree with TRBD2. V lost 4 bases, J lost 4 bases, and 6 bases stayed unmatched. The CDR3 is 15 amino acids. CDR1 and CDR2 (germline): SNHLY, FYNNEI.

The rearrangement links TRBV27 to TRBJ1-1; D gene unclear. V gave up 5 bases and J gave up 1 base, with 11 bases separating them. The CDR3 length is 14 residues. The germline gives CDR1 MNHEY, CDR2 SMNVEV (reference sequence). The DNA of the CDR3 is TGTGCCAGCAGTCCTCAACATACGAACACTGAAGCTTTCTTT. Translation gives CASSPQHTNTEAFF.

CDR3 DNA: TGTGCCAGCACCATCGGGATAGCGGGCCTGGATGAGCAGTTCTTC. This gives the protein CASTIGIAGLDEQFF. The rearrangement joins TRBV9 to TRBJ2-1, with 7 bases fitting TRBD2. CDR1 is SGDLS, CDR2 YYNGEE, per germline. The CDR3 totals 15 residues. The trim removed 6 bases at V and 8 bases at J, leaving 14 bases unmatched.

This chain uses TRBV5-1 with TRBJ1-2, with D possibly TRBD1 on 5 matching bases. V gave up 0 bases and J gave up 2 bases, with 14 bases separating them. The germline V gene has CDR1 SGHRS and CDR2 YFSETQ. The CDR3 length is 16 residues. The CDR3: CASSLATSGGNYGYTF. CDR3 coding DNA: TGCGCCAGCAGCTTGGCCACTTCCGGGGGGAACTATGGCTACACCTTC.

The genes are TRBV30 and TRBJ1-1, with TRBD1 as a possible D gene (6 bases). Looked up from germline, CDR1 is GTSNPN and CDR2 is SVGIG (reference sequence). The CDR3 has 13 amino acids. The V gene lost 4 bases and the J gene lost 4 bases, with 13 bases spanning the gap. The CDR3 region is CAWNWGLSTEAFF. The CDR3 region has the DNA TGTGCCTGGAACTGGGGGCTGAGCACTGAAGCTTTCTTT.

The rearrangement joins TRBV7-9 to TRBJ1-2, with 10 bases fitting TRBD1. The CDR3 length is 18 residues. CDR1 and CDR2 (germline): SEHNR, FQNEAQ (reference sequence). Germline trimming cut 5 bases from V and 0 bases from J; bases unmatched to any gene: 12. CDR3 in amino acids: CASSPLGTGVGANYGYTF. Written as DNA, the CDR3 is TGTGCCAGCAGCCCACTTGGGACAGGGGTCGGAGCTAACTATGGCTACACCTTC.

The chain has TRBV2 and TRBJ1-2; TRBD1 matches at 9 bases. V lost 10 bases and J lost 8; bases outside the gene matches: 8. Looked up from germline, CDR1 is SNHLY and CDR2 is FYNNEI. The CDR3 runs 12 residues. The CDR3, as DNA: TGTGCCACCGAGGGACAGGGATACGGCTACACCTTC. Encoded protein: CATEGQGYGYTF.

The rearrangement links TRBV27 to TRBJ1-1; 10 nucleotides agree with TRBD1. The germline gives CDR1 MNHEY, CDR2 SMNVEV (reference sequence). This CDR3 region has 16 residues. After removal of 5 bases from V and 5 bases from J, the junction contained 11 bases not matched to a gene. DNA for the CDR3: TGTGCCAGCAGTCCCGAGGACAGGGGGAAGGAGACTGAAGCTTTCTTT. It is translated as CASSPEDRGKETEAFF.

The V and J genes are TRBV7-9 and TRBJ1-4; a weak D match, TRBD1 (5 bases). The CDR3 contains 15 residues. Trimming shortened V by 1 base and J by 10 bases, and 16 bases separated the two germline ends. CDR1 is SEHNR, CDR2 FQNEAQ, per germline (reference sequence). As DNA, the CDR3 is TGTGCCAGCAGCTTAGAGGGGTTATCGGCTCTAAAACTGTTTTTT. It codes for CASSLEGLSALKLFF.

This clone was counted a few times. V gene TRBV27 combines with J gene TRBJ1-6; the D is unclear. V lost 8 bases and J 8 bases, leaving 10 bases between the germline ends. From germline, CDR1 is MNHEY and CDR2 SMNVEV (reference sequence). The CDR3 is 12 residues long. The CDR3: CASSLIDSPLHF. CDR3 nucleotide sequence: TGTGCCAGCTCCCTAATTGATTCACCCCTCCACTTT.